These 5 T cell receptor beta chains were sequenced from one sample in a study of T cells in Graves' hyperthyroidism and ophthalmopathy. RNA transcripts served as the template for amplifying TCR beta CDR3 regions. Carried out on the TCR CDR3, a first-round RT-PCR used the HTBI primer set. TCRdb ran MiXCR on the multiplex PCR reads and lists one entry per CDR3 protein. The sample yields about 620,000 distinct CDR3 sequences, roughly 17% seen once. The material sequenced was blood. The receptors here all came from a woman younger than 45 with Graves' hyperthyroidism.

This sequence joins TRBV27 and TRBJ1-2; D may be TRBD1 (6 bases). Germline CDR1 and CDR2: MNHEY and SMNVEV (reference sequence). The CDR3 spans 15 residues. Trimming pared 4 bases from V and 3 bases from J, leaving 15 bases between. The CDR3 DNA follows: TGTGCCAGCAGTTCTGAACGGGGGCCCGACTATGGCTACACCTTC. Translated: CASSSERGPDYGYTF.

This clonotype was found once. The chain joins TRBV5-1 to TRBJ2-7, with D maybe TRBD1 (6 bases). V was cut by 4 bases and J by 2 bases, with 13 bases left in between. CDR1 is SGHRS, CDR2 YFSETQ, per germline. This CDR3 is 14 amino acids long. CDR3 sequence: CASSVQGRTYEQYF. CDR3 DNA sequence: TGCGCCAGCAGCGTACAGGGTAGGACCTACGAGCAGTACTTC.

V gene TRBV6-2 or TRBV6-3 combines with J gene TRBJ2-1; 14 bases map to TRBD2. From germline, CDR1 is MNHEY and CDR2 SVGEGT. CDR3 length: 19 amino acids. V dropped 2 bases and J dropped 0; count of bases not matched to a gene: 6. CDR3 sequence: CASSYQGLAGDGSYNEQFF. In nucleotides, the CDR3 is TGTGCCAGCAGTTACCAGGGACTAGCGGGAGATGGCTCCTACAATGAGCAGTTCTTC.

This clonotype has ten or more counts. This chain connects TRBV6-1 to TRBJ2-7; 7 bases align to TRBD2. Trimming removed 6 bases from V and 0 bases from J; junction bases left unmatched: 8. This CDR3 comprises 15 residues. The V gene's germline CDR1 is MNHNS and CDR2 SASEGT. The CDR3 loop is CASSPGTTYSYEQYF. Written as DNA, the CDR3 is TGTGCCAGCAGCCCGGGGACTACCTACTCCTACGAGCAGTACTTC.

This clonotype came up many times. The chain has TRBV5-1 and TRBJ2-1; weak D call: TRBD2 (6 bases). The V and J ends lost 4 bases and 3 bases respectively, with 17 bases between them. CDR3 length: 16 residues. Germline lookup yields CDR1 SGHRS and CDR2 YFSETQ. In DNA, the CDR3 is TGCGCCAGCAGCCCCCCAGGAGTAGCGGACTACAATGAGCAGTTCTTC. Translating gives CASSPPGVADYNEQFF.